This T cell receptor (beta chain) originates from a study of blood T cell repertoires in COVID-19. Sequencing used immunoSEQ multiplex PCR; TCRdb keeps in-frame clones, though not all of them. The sample carries approximately 60,000 clones, 85% recorded once. Germline CDR1 and CDR2: SGHTA and FQGNSA. This CDR3 spans 16 amino acids. Trimming left V 4 bases short and J 2 bases short, with 17 bases between. This receptor was taken from a human donor in a cohort sampled during active COVID-19. The genes are TRBV7-2 and TRBJ1-1, with D possibly matching TRBD1 (6 bases). The sample taken for sequencing was peripheral blood. The chain's CDR3 is CASSSSGALINTEAFF. The CDR3 bases are TGTGCCAGCAGCTCATCAGGGGCCCTCATTAACACTGAAGCTTTCTTT.